A selection of T cell receptor beta chains follows, all from one sample in a study of radiotherapy plus CTLA-4 blockade in lung cancer. The repertoire was sequenced with immunoSEQ multiplex PCR; TCRdb's copy has only in-frame clones and lacks some. The sample records some 110,000 clones, 81% being singletons. Material: peripheral blood, obtained from a patient treated with radiotherapy plus ipilimumab. The receptors derive from a human donor with non-small cell lung cancer that progressed on radiotherapy plus ipilimumab. Some clones in this sample may be carry-over from other donors' samples. The CDR3 runs from the conserved cysteine through the conserved F or W. A D gene is named only where the DNA matches it firmly. A clone size is listed for some rows: how often the clone was seen (once, few, many), or a class if it is expanded.

>-|TRBV6-6|-|TRBJ1-2|15
CASSYTSTDFYGYTF
TGTGCCAGCAGTTACACATCGACAGACTTCTATGGCTACACCTTC
>few|TRBV6-4|TRBD1|TRBJ1-6|17
CASSPSGQDSYNSPLHF
TGTGCCAGCAGCCCTTCTGGACAGGACTCCTATAATTCACCCCTCCACTTT
>once|TRBV5-1|-|TRBJ2-1|14
CASSFFPSYNEQFF
TGCGCCAGCAGCTTTTTCCCCTCCTACAATGAGCAGTTCTTC
>-|TRBV30|TRBD1|TRBJ1-6|16
CAWSPGRQGLNSPLHF
TGTGCCTGGAGTCCTGGGAGACAGGGTCTTAATTCACCCCTCCACTTT
>-|TRBV15|-|TRBJ2-7|14
CATSSSGSWNEQYF
TGTGCCACCAGCAGTTCGGGGTCTTGGAACGAGCAGTACTTC
>many|TRBV6-1|TRBD1|TRBJ2-7|15
CASSEGTGGVYEQYF
TGTGCCAGCAGTGAAGGGACAGGGGGCGTTTACGAGCAGTACTTC
>-|TRBV5-1|-|TRBJ1-4|16
CASSFSQGTTNEKLFF
TGCGCCAGCAGCTTTTCACAGGGTACCACTAATGAAAAACTGTTTTTT
>-|TRBV18|TRBD2|TRBJ2-7|15
CASSPRTSGGGEQYF
TGTGCCAGCTCTCCGAGGACTAGCGGGGGCGGTGAGCAGTACTTC
>-|TRBV7-2|-|TRBJ2-5|15
CASSLAPLGGETQYF
TGTGCCAGCAGCTTAGCCCCCCTGGGGGGAGAGACCCAGTACTTC
>-|TRBV30|-|TRBJ2-7|12
CAWSWGTYEQYF
TGTGCCTGGAGTTGGGGAACCTACGAGCAGTACTTC
>-|TRBV10-3|-|TRBJ1-1|14
CAISPLGENTEAFF
TGTGCCATCAGCCCCCTCGGGGAGAACACTGAAGCTTTCTTT
>-|TRBV29-1|-|TRBJ1-1|11
CSVGGGTEAFF
TGCAGCGTTGGAGGGGGGACTGAAGCTTTCTTT
>-|TRBV10-3|TRBD2|TRBJ2-2|15
CASKPLRGASGELFF
TGTGCCTCCAAACCCCTGCGGGGGGCTAGCGGGGAGCTGTTTTTT
>-|TRBV7-8|-|TRBJ1-3|15
CASSLHSPSGNTIYF
TGTGCCAGCAGCCTACACAGTCCCTCTGGAAACACCATATATTTT
>-|TRBV2|-|TRBJ1-1|13
CASKRDMNTEAFF
TGTGCCAGCAAACGGGATATGAACACTGAAGCTTTCTTT
>-|TRBV19|-|TRBJ2-4|13
CASSEAGGNIQYF
TGTGCCAGTAGCGAAGCCGGAGGTAACATTCAGTACTTC
>many|TRBV6-6|TRBD1|TRBJ2-7|15
CATQGTGKGIYEQYF
TGTGCCACCCAAGGGACAGGCAAGGGGATCTACGAGCAGTACTTC
>few|TRBV2|-|TRBJ1-1|14
CASIWGQGSTEAFF
TGTGCCAGCATTTGGGGGCAGGGGAGCACTGAAGCTTTCTTT
>-|TRBV6-5|-|TRBJ2-7|14
CASSYDSSVGEQYF
TGTGCCAGCAGTTACGACAGTTCTGTCGGGGAGCAGTACTTC
>-|TRBV2|-|TRBJ2-7|13
CASSVYPSYEQYF
TGTGCCAGCAGTGTATACCCCTCCTACGAGCAGTACTTC
>-|TRBV5-5|-|TRBJ1-2|16
CASSLKVGREIYGYTF
TGTGCCAGCAGCTTAAAGGTGGGAAGGGAAATCTATGGCTACACCTTC
>few|TRBV4-3|-|TRBJ1-2|14
CASSQEKASYGYTF
TGCGCCAGCAGCCAAGAAAAGGCCAGCTATGGCTACACCTTC
>-|TRBV4-2|-|TRBJ2-7|17
CASSQVVYRRTSYEQYF
TGTGCCAGCAGCCAAGTAGTGTACAGGCGAACTTCCTACGAGCAGTACTTC
>-|TRBV30|-|TRBJ2-1|14
CAWSYLSSYNEQFF
TGTGCCTGGAGTTACCTGAGCTCCTACAATGAGCAGTTCTTC
>-|TRBV4-2|TRBD1|TRBJ1-6|20
CASSQGRGTGFVLGARPLHF
TGTGCCAGCAGCCAAGGTCGAGGGACAGGGTTCGTATTAGGGGCGAGACCCCTCCACTTT
>-|TRBV5-1|TRBD1|TRBJ1-4|16
CASRGTGASTNEKLFF
TGCGCCAGCAGGGGGACAGGAGCATCAACTAATGAAAAACTGTTTTTT